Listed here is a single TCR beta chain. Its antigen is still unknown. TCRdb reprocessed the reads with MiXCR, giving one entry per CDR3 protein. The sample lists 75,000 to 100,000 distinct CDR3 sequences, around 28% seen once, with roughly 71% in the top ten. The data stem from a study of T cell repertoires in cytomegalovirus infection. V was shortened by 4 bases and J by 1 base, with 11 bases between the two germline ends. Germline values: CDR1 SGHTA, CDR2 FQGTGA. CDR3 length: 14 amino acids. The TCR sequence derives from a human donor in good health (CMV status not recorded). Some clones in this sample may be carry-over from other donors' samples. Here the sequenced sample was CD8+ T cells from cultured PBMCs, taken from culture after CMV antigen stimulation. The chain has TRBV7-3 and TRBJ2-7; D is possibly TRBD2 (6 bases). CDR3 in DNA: TGTGCCAGCAGCTCCCGGGAGACTTCCTACGAGCAGTACTTC. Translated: CASSSRETSYEQYF.